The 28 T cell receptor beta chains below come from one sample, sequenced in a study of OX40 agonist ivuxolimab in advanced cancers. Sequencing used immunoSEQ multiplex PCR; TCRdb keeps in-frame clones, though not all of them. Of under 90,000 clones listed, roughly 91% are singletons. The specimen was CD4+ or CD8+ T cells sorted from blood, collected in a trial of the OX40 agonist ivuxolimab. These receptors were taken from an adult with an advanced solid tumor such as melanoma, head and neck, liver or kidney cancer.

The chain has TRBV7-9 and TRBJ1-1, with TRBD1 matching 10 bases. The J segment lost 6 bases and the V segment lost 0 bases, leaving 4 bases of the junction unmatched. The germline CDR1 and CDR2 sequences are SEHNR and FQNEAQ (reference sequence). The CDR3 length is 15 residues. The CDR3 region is CASSLALDRGSEAFF. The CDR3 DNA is TGTGCCAGCAGCTTAGCCCTGGACAGGGGGTCTGAAGCTTTCTTT.

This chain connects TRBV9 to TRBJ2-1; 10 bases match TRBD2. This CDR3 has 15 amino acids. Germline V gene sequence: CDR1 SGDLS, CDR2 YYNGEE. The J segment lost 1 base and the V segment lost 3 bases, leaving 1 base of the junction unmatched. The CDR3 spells CASSASGGSYNEQFF. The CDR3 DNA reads TGTGCCAGCAGCGCTAGCGGGGGTTCCTACAATGAGCAGTTCTTC.

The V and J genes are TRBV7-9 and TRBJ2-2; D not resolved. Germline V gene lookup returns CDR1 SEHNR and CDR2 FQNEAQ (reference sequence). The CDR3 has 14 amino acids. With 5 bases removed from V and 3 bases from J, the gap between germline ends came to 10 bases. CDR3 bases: TGTGCCAGCAGCCCCGAACCGTACACCGGGGAGCTGTTTTTT. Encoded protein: CASSPEPYTGELFF.

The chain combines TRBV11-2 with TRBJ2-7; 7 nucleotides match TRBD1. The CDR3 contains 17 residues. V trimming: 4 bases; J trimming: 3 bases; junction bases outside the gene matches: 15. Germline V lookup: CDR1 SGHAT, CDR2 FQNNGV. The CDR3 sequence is CASSSPMDRMNVYEQYF. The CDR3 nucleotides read TGTGCCAGCAGCTCTCCCATGGACAGGATGAATGTCTACGAGCAGTACTTC.

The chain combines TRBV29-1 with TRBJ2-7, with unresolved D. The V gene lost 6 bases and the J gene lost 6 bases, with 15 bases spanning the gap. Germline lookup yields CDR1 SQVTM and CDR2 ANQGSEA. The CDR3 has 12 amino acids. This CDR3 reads CSVPGDYVEQYF. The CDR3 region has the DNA TGCAGCGTACCAGGAGATTACGTCGAGCAGTACTTC.

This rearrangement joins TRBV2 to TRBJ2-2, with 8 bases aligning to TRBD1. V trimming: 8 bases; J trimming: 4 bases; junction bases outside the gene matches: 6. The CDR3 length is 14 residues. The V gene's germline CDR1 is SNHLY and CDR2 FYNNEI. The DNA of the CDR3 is TGTGCCAGCTCCGGACAGGGCGCCACCGGGGAGCTGTTTTTT. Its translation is CASSGQGATGELFF.

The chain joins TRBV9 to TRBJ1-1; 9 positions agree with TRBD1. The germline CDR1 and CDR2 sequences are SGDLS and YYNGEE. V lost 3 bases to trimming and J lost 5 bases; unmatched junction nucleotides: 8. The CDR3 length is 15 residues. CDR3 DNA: TGTGCCAGCAGCGCCCGGGACAGGGATTGGACTGAAGCTTTCTTT. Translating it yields CASSARDRDWTEAFF. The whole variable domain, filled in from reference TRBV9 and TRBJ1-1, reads DSGVTQTPKHLITATGQRVTLRCSPRSGDLSVYWYQQSLDQGLQFLIQYYNGEERAKGNILERFSAQQFPDLHSELNLSSLELGDSALYFCASSARDRDWTEAFFGQGTRLTVV.

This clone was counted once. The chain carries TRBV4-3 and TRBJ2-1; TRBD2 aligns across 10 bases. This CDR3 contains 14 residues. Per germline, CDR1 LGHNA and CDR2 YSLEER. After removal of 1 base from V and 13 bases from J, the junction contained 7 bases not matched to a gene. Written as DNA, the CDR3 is TGCGCCAGCAGCCAAGGGGAGTTAGCGGGAGGACAGTTCTTC. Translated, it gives CASSQGELAGGQFF.

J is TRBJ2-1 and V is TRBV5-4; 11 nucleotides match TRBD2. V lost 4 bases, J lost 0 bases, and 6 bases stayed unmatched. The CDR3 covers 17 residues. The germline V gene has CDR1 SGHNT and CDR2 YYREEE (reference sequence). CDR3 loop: CASSVGLAGGSYNEQFF. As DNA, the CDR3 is TGTGCCAGCAGCGTGGGGCTAGCGGGGGGCTCCTACAATGAGCAGTTCTTC. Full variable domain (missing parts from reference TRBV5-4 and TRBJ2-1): ETGVTQSPTHLIKTRGQQVTLRCSSQSGHNTVSWYQQALGQGPQFIFQYYREEENGRGNFPPRFSGLQFPNYSSELNVNALELDDSALYLCASSVGLAGGSYNEQFFGPGTRLTVL.

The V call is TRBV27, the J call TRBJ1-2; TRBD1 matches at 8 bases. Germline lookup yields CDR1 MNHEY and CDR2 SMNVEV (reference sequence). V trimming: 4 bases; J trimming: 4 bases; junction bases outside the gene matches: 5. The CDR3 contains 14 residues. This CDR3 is CASSYSDRVYGYTF. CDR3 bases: TGTGCCAGCAGTTATTCGGACAGGGTCTATGGCTACACCTTC.

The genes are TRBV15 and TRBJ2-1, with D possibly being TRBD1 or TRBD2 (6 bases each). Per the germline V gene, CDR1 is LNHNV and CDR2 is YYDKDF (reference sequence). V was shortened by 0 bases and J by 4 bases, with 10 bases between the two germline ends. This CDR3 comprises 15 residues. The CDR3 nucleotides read TGTGCCACCAGCAGAGAGTGGGGGGCGTACAATGAGCAGTTCTTC. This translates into CATSREWGAYNEQFF.

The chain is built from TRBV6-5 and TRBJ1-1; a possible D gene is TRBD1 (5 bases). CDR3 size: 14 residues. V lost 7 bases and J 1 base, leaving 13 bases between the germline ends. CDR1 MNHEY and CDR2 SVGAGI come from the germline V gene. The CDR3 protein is CASTTGPSNTEAFF. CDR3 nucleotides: TGTGCCAGCACCACAGGACCCTCGAACACTGAAGCTTTCTTT.

CDR3 coding DNA: TGTGCCAGCAGCTTAGTTGTTTTAGGGGAGCTGTTTTTT. Protein product: CASSLVVLGELFF. The chain joins TRBV7-6 to TRBJ2-2, with D uncertain. V was trimmed by 1 base and J by 8 bases, leaving 8 bases between them. Germline values: CDR1 SGHVS, CDR2 FNYEAQ. This CDR3 contains 13 residues.

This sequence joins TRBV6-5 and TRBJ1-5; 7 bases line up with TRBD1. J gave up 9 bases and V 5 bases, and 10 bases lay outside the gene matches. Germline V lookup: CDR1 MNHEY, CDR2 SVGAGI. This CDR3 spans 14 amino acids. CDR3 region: CASSPQGFSPPQHF. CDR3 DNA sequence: TGTGCCAGCAGTCCACAGGGGTTTAGTCCGCCCCAGCATTTT.

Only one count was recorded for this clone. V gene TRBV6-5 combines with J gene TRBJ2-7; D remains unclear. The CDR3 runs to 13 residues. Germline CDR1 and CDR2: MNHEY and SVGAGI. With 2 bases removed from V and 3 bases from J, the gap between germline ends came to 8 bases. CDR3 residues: CASSYDRDYEQYF. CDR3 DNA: TGTGCCAGCAGTTACGATCGAGACTACGAGCAGTACTTC.

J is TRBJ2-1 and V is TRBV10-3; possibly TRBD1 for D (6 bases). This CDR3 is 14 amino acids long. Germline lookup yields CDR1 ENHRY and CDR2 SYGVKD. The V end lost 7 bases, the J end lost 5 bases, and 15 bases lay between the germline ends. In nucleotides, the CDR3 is TGTGCCATCACCCGGGACAAAATGAACAATGAGCAGTTCTTC. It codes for CAITRDKMNNEQFF.

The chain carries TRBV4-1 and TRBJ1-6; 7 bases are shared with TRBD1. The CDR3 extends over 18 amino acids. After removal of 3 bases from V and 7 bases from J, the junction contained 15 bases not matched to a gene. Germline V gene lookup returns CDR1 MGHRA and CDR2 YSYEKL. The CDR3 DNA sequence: TGCGCCAGCAGCCACCGACGACAGGGCCTCTTCGAAAATTCACCCCTCCACTTT. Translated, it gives CASSHRRQGLFENSPLHF.

The CDR3 nucleotides read TGTGCCAGCAGCCGCGGGACAGGGATTGGCTACACCTTC. Residues: CASSRGTGIGYTF. The chain combines TRBV7-9 with TRBJ1-2; TRBD1 matches at 9 bases. V trimming: 5 bases; J trimming: 7 bases; junction bases outside the gene matches: 5. CDR1 and CDR2 from the germline V gene are SEHNR and FQNEAQ (reference sequence). The CDR3 is made up of 13 amino acids.

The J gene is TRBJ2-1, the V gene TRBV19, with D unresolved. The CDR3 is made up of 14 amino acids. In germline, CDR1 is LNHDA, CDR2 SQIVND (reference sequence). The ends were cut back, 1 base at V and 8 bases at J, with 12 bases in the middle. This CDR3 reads CASSIARGRHEQFF. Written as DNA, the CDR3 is TGTGCCAGTAGTATAGCTAGAGGCAGGCATGAGCAGTTCTTC.

The CDR3 DNA follows: TGTGCCAGCAGTAAATATAGCAATCAGCCCCAGCATTTT. The encoded protein is CASSKYSNQPQHF. The genes are TRBV6-6 and TRBJ1-5; D remains ambiguous. The germline V and J ends were trimmed by 5 bases and 0 bases, with 5 bases remaining between them. This CDR3 spans 13 amino acids. Germline-derived CDR1 and CDR2 are MNHNY and SVGAGI (reference sequence).

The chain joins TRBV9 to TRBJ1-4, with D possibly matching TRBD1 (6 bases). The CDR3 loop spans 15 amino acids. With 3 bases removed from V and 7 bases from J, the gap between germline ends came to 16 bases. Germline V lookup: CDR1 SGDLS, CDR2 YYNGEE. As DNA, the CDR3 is TGTGCCAGCAGCGGTCAAGGGGGGTCCCTTGAAAAACTGTTTTTT. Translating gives CASSGQGGSLEKLFF.

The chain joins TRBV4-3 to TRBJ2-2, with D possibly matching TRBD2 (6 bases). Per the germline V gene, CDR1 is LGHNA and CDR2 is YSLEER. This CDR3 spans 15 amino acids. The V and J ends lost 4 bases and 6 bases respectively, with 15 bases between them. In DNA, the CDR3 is TGCGCCAGCAGCCGACTAGAGAGTCAGTCCGGGGAGCTGTTTTTT. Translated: CASSRLESQSGELFF.

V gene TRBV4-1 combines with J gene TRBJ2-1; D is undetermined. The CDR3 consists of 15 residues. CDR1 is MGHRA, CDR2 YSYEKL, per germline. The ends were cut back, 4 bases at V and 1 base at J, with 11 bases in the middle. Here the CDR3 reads CASSLGVISYNEQFF. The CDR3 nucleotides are TGCGCCAGCAGCCTAGGAGTGATTTCCTACAATGAGCAGTTCTTC.

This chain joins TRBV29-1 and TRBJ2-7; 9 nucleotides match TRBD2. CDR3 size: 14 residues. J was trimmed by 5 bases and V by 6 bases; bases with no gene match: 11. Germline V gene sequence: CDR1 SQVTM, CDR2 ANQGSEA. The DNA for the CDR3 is TGCAGCGTCGGGCTAGCGGGGATGCTCGACGAGCAGTACTTC. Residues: CSVGLAGMLDEQYF.

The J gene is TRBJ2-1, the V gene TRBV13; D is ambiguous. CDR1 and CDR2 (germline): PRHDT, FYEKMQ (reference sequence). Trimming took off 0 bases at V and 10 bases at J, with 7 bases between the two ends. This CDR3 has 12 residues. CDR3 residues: CASSLGGWEQFF. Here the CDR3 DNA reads TGTGCCAGCAGCTTAGGGGGCTGGGAGCAGTTCTTC.

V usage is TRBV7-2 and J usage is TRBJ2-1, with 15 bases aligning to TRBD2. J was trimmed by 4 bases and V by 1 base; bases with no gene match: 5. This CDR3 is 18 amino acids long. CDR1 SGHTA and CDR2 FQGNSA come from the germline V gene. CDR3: CASSLVGLAGGPYNEQFF. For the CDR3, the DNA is TGTGCCAGCAGCTTAGTAGGACTAGCGGGGGGGCCGTACAATGAGCAGTTCTTC.

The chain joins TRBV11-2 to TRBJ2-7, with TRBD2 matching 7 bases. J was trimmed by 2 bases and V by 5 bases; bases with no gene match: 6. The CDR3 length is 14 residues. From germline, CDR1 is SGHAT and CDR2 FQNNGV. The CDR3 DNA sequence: TGTGCCAGCAGCCGAGGGGCGGGAGCCTACGAGCAGTACTTC. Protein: CASSRGAGAYEQYF.

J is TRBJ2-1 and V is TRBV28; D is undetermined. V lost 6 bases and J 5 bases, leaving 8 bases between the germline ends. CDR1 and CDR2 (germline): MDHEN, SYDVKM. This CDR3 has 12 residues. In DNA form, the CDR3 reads TGTGCCAGCAGCTCCCTCCACAATGAGCAGTTCTTC. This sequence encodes CASSSLHNEQFF.